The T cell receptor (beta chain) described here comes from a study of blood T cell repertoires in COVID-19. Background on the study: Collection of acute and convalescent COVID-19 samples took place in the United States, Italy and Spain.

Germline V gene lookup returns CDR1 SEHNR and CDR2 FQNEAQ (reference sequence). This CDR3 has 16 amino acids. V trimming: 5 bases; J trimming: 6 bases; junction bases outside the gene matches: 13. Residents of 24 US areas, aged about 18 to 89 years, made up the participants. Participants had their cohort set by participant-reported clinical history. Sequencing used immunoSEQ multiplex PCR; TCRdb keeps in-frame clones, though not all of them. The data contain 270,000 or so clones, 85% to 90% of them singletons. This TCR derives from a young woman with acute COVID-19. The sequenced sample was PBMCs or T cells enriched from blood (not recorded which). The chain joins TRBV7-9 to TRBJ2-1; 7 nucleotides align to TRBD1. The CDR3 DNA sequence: TGTGCCAGCAGCCCGACAGGGAACAGAGACGTCAATGAGCAGTTCTTC. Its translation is CASSPTGNRDVNEQFF.